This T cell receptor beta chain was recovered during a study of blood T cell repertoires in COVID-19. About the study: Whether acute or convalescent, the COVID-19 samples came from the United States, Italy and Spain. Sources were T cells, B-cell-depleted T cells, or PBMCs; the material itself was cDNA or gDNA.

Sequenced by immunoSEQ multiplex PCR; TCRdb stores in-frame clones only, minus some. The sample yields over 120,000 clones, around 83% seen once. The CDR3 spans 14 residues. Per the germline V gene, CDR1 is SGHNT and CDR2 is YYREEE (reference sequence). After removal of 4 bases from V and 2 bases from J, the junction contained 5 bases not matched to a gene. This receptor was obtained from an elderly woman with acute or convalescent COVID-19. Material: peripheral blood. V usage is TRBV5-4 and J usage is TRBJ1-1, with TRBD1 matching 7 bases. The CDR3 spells CASSQGEPNTEAFF. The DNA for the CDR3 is TGTGCCAGCAGCCAGGGGGAACCCAACACTGAAGCTTTCTTT.